This T cell receptor beta chain was identified in a study of control samples from healthy donors and cancer patients. Assay: immunoSEQ multiplex PCR; the TCRdb copy retains only in-frame clones and omits some. This sample's table has some 180,000 clones. Germline V lookup: CDR1 MGHRA, CDR2 YSYEKL. J was trimmed by 6 bases and V by 1 base; bases with no gene match: 2. The CDR3 spans 13 residues. This chain uses TRBV4-1 with TRBJ1-2; 7 nucleotides line up with TRBD1. This sequence originates from a woman under 40 in good health. The sample was blood. CDR3 coding DNA: TGCGCCAGCAGCCAAGGGCAGGGGGATGGCTACACCTTC. Amino acids: CASSQGQGDGYTF.